The entry below describes one T cell receptor (beta chain). Here immunoSEQ multiplex PCR was the method, and the copy in TCRdb shows in-frame clones only, minus some. The table has tens of thousands of clones, 87% seen once. Germline CDR1 is SNHLY and CDR2 is FYNNEI. The CDR3 runs to 11 residues. V was clipped by 2 bases and J by 3 bases, with 2 bases between them. The data were obtained in a study of control samples from healthy donors and cancer patients. The material sequenced was PBMCs. The chain couples TRBV2 to TRBJ2-7; D remains unclear. The TCR originated in a woman aged 55-70 years with lung cancer. CDR3 in DNA: TGTGCCAGCAGTGAAAACTACGAGCAGTACTTC. This gives the protein CASSENYEQYF.